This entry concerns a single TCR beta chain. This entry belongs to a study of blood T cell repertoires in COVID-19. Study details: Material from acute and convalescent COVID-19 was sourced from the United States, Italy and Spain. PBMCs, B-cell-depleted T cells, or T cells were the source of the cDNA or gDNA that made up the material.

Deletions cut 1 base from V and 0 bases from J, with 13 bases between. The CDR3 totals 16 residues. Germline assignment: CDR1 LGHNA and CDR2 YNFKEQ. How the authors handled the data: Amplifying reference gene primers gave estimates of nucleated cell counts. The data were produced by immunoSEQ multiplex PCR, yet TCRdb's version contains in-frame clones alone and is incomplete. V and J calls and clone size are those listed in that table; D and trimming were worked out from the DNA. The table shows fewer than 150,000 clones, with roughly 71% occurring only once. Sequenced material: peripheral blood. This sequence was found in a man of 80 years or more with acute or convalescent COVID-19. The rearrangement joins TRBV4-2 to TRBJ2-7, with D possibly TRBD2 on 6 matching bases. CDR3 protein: CASSQGGTLSSYEQYF. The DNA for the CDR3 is TGTGCCAGCAGCCAAGGAGGGACTCTCAGCTCCTACGAGCAGTACTTC.